This TCR beta chain was sequenced during a study of T cells in pancreatic ductal adenocarcinoma. General study points: Tumor and blood clonality did not differ significantly, about 0.11 versus 0.072.

Selected pancreatic ductal adenocarcinoma patients had undergone surgery without neoadjuvant therapy. TCRdb's table, derived via immunoSEQ multiplex PCR, lists solely in-frame clones and lacks some. The repertoire holds roughly 100,000 clones, 90% to 95% seen once, with about 3.4% in the top ten. Deletions cut 5 bases from V and 2 bases from J, with 10 bases between. Germline CDR1 reads SGDLS; CDR2 reads YYNGEE. This CDR3 has 14 amino acids. A note on this clone: Its antigen is currently unknown.

Sequencing was done on a sample of PBMCs. The sequence derives from a human donor with pancreatic ductal adenocarcinoma. This chain connects TRBV9 to TRBJ2-2; D is possibly TRBD2 (5 bases). This chain's CDR3 is CASSLDSNTGELFF. Here the CDR3 DNA reads TGTGCCAGCAGTCTGGACTCAAACACCGGGGAGCTGTTTTTT.